This entry lists 9 T cell receptor beta chains sequenced from one sample in a study of T cell changes during pregnancy in multiple sclerosis. The data were produced by immunoSEQ multiplex PCR, yet TCRdb's version contains in-frame clones alone and is incomplete. This table holds some 100,000 clones, roughly 92% found once. The sample here was peripheral blood, taken in the second trimester of pregnancy. These receptors were collected from a female donor with multiple sclerosis, enrolled in a pregnancy study.

This clone is a singleton in its sample. This sequence joins TRBV19 and TRBJ2-2, with D hard to call. Trimming removed 4 bases at V and 6 bases at J, with 6 bases between. The CDR3 sequence is 12 residues long. Germline V gene sequence: CDR1 LNHDA, CDR2 SQIVND (reference sequence). The CDR3 bases are TGTGCCAGTAGTAGGCAGTCCGGGGAGCTGTTTTTT. This translates into CASSRQSGELFF.

V usage is TRBV6-1 and J usage is TRBJ2-7, with TRBD1 identical over 8 bases. Per germline, CDR1 MNHNS and CDR2 SASEGT. Trimming at V came to 7 bases and at J to 3 bases, leaving 8 bases not matched to a gene. The CDR3 sequence is 14 residues long. The CDR3 DNA sequence: TGTGCCAGCATTGGGACAGGTTCCCTCTACGAGCAGTACTTC. Protein product: CASIGTGSLYEQYF.

This rearrangement joins TRBV9 to TRBJ2-1; D perhaps matches TRBD2 (7 bases). This CDR3 has 16 residues. V shed 0 bases and J shed 2 bases, with 12 bases lying between them. The germline V gene has CDR1 SGDLS and CDR2 YYNGEE. The CDR3 region is CASSVEPGGPYNEQFF. For the CDR3, the DNA is TGTGCCAGCAGCGTAGAGCCGGGGGGCCCCTACAATGAGCAGTTCTTC.

The J gene is TRBJ1-5, the V gene TRBV11-2; tentatively, D is TRBD1 (5 bases). Trimming shortened V by 5 bases and J by 7 bases, and 15 bases separated the two germline ends. The CDR3 loop spans 14 amino acids. Germline assignment: CDR1 SGHAT and CDR2 FQNNGV. The CDR3: CASSPTGSGQPQHF. DNA for the CDR3: TGTGCCAGCAGCCCAACAGGTAGCGGGCAGCCCCAGCATTTT.

The rearrangement uses TRBV10-3 and TRBJ2-7; 13 bases fit TRBD2. V was pared by 5 bases and J by 2 bases, with 3 bases of the junction left unmatched. CDR1 and CDR2 from the germline V gene are ENHRY and SYGVKD. This CDR3 spans 15 amino acids. CDR3 loop: CAISSTSGGPYEQYF. CDR3 DNA sequence: TGTGCCATCAGTTCGACTAGCGGGGGGCCCTACGAGCAGTACTTC.

This chain uses TRBV19 with TRBJ1-1, with TRBD1 identical over 7 bases. V lost 4 bases, J lost 1 base, and 12 bases stayed unmatched. The germline CDR1 and CDR2 sequences are LNHDA and SQIVND (reference sequence). This CDR3 is 17 amino acids long. The chain's CDR3 is CASSNPRWTGGNTEAFF. Here the CDR3 DNA reads TGTGCCAGTAGTAATCCCCGATGGACAGGAGGGAACACTGAAGCTTTCTTT.

This clone was seen only once. The chain couples TRBV5-6 to TRBJ2-2, with 7 bases fitting TRBD2. V lost 2 bases and J lost 6; bases outside the gene matches: 13. This CDR3 has 17 residues. Germline values: CDR1 SGHDT, CDR2 YYEEEE. CDR3 loop: CASSLTGDSGGSGELFF. As DNA, the CDR3 is TGTGCCAGCAGCTTAACCGGGGACTCCGGGGGGTCCGGGGAGCTGTTTTTT. The full variable domain, completed using reference TRBV5-6 and TRBJ2-2, is DAGVTQSPTHLIKTRGQQVTLRCSPKSGHDTVSWYQQALGQGPQFIFQYYEEEERQRGNFPDRFSGHQFPNYSSELNVNALLLGDSALYLCASSLTGDSGGSGELFFGEGSRLTVL.

This clone was detected once. The chain employs TRBV7-9 and TRBJ2-7; perhaps TRBD1 as D (6 bases). This CDR3 region has 14 residues. V was trimmed by 2 bases and J by 2 bases, leaving 10 bases between them. The germline CDR1 and CDR2 sequences are SEHNR and FQNEAQ (reference sequence). CDR3 residues: CASSLQGSPYEQYF. The CDR3 bases are TGTGCCAGCAGCTTACAGGGGAGCCCCTACGAGCAGTACTTC.

This chain joins TRBV18 and TRBJ1-4, with D perhaps TRBD1 (5 bases). V dropped 6 bases and J dropped 4 bases, with 12 bases sitting between them. CDR1 is KGHSH, CDR2 LQKENI, per germline. CDR3 length: 14 residues. This CDR3 reads CASSLGQDNEKLFF. The DNA of the CDR3 is TGTGCCAGCTCTCTGGGGCAGGATAATGAAAAACTGTTTTTT.